Shown below are 29 T cell receptor beta chains from a single sample sequenced in a study of T cells in Graves' hyperthyroidism and ophthalmopathy. The source material, RNA transcripts, was used to amplify TCR beta CDR3 regions. The HTBI primer set drove a first-round RT-PCR of the TCR CDR3. TCRdb reanalysed the multiplex PCR reads using MiXCR and keeps one entry per CDR3 protein. Here the sample spans roughly 93,000 distinct CDR3 sequences, around 50% being singletons. Sequenced: blood. The source is a middle-aged woman with Graves' hyperthyroidism.

The V gene is TRBV11-2, the J gene TRBJ1-2; D uncertain. The CDR3 covers 13 residues. Germline assignment: CDR1 SGHAT and CDR2 FQNNGV. Trimming removed 3 bases at V and 3 bases at J, with 8 bases between. CDR3 in amino acids: CASSLDQHYGYTF. The CDR3 DNA reads as TGTGCCAGCAGCTTGGATCAGCACTATGGCTACACCTTC.

V and J are TRBV20-1 and TRBJ2-7, with TRBD2 matching over 10 bases. J lost 2 bases, V lost 3 bases, and 7 bases had no gene match. This CDR3 contains 15 residues. Per germline, CDR1 DFQATT and CDR2 SNEGSKA (reference sequence). Here the CDR3 reads CSASLTSGFAYEQYF. The CDR3 DNA is TGCAGTGCTAGCCTGACTAGCGGGTTTGCCTACGAGCAGTACTTC.

On this clonotype: The junction shows a germline mismatch at one end, possibly a read error. The gene calls are TRBV6-6 and TRBJ2-7; 7 bases match TRBD2. Per germline, CDR1 MNHNY and CDR2 SVGAGI (reference sequence). CDR3 length: 16 residues. CDR3 sequence reads: CASSFRLSGNSYEQHF. The DNA for the CDR3 is TGTGCCAGCAGTTTCAGGTTGAGCGGGAATTCCTACGAGCAGCACTTC.

The chain joins TRBV7-8 to TRBJ2-6, with 8 bases identical to TRBD2. The germline gives CDR1 SGHVS, CDR2 FQNEAQ. The CDR3 has 18 amino acids. Losses at the gene ends were 5 bases for V and 2 bases for J; bases not matched to a gene: 11. DNA for the CDR3: TGTGCCAGCAGCCCTCACGACGGGAGGGCCGCTGGGGCCAACGTCCTGACTTTC. Amino acids: CASSPHDGRAAGANVLTF. The full variable domain, with the rest looked up from reference TRBV7-8 and TRBJ2-6, is GAGVSQSPRYKVAKRGQDVALRCDPISGHVSLFWYQQALGQGPEFLTYFQNEAQLDKSGLPSDRFFAERPEGSVSTLKIQRTQQEDSAVYLCASSPHDGRAAGANVLTFGAGSRLTVL.

The chain recombines TRBV7-6 with TRBJ2-3; no reliable D call. The V end lost 6 bases, the J end lost 7 bases, and 5 bases lay between the germline ends. The CDR3 totals 10 residues. The germline V gene encodes CDR1 SGHVS and CDR2 FNYEAQ. This CDR3 is CASRGNTQYF. The CDR3 DNA reads TGTGCCAGCAGGGGAAATACGCAGTATTTT.

A remark on this clonotype: A read error may be the cause here, since a much bigger clone is one base away. V usage is TRBV20-1 and J usage is TRBJ1-1, with TRBD1 matching over 9 bases. The CDR3 length is 12 residues. V trimming: 8 bases; J trimming: 3 bases; junction bases outside the gene matches: 4. CDR1 and CDR2 from the germline V gene are DFQATT and SNEGSKA (reference sequence). CDR3 region: CSWRTGDTEAFF. The CDR3 DNA reads as TGCAGTTGGAGGACAGGGGACACTGAAGCTTTCTTT.

The chain uses TRBV6-1 and TRBJ2-5; 10 nucleotides line up with TRBD1. The CDR3 sequence is 17 residues long. The germline V gene has CDR1 MNHNS and CDR2 SASEGT. J lost 3 bases, V lost 6 bases, and 13 bases had no gene match. CDR3 sequence (DNA): TGTGCCAGCAGCGGGACAGGGGTTCGGGATTCTAAAGAGACCCAGTACTTC. This gives the protein CASSGTGVRDSKETQYF.

With regard to this clonotype: The junction differs from germline at one of its ends, possibly a read error. The V gene is TRBV20-1, the J gene TRBJ2-7; TRBD1 is a possible D gene (5 bases). The length of the CDR3 is 12 residues. Germline CDR1 is DFQATT and CDR2 is SNEGSKA (reference sequence). CDR3 in amino acids: CSARGQGSEQHF. The CDR3 nucleotides read TGCAGTGCTAGAGGGCAGGGAAGCGAGCAGCACTTC.

The chain carries TRBV29-1 and TRBJ2-2, with D perhaps matching TRBD2 (6 bases). Deletions cut 6 bases from V and 0 bases from J, with 11 bases between. Germline CDR1 reads SQVTM; CDR2 reads ANQGSEA. The CDR3 runs to 14 residues. For the CDR3, the DNA is TGCAGCGTAGGAGCGGGTACGAACACCGGGGAGCTGTTTTTT. It specifies CSVGAGTNTGELFF.

About this clonotype itself: This may be a read error: a much more frequent sequence differs by one nucleotide. The gene calls are TRBV9 and TRBJ1-2; D might be TRBD1 (5 bases). CDR3 length: 15 amino acids. Germline values: CDR1 SGDLS, CDR2 YYNGEE. The V end was cut by 4 bases, the J end by 3 bases, with 16 bases between. CDR3 bases: TGTGCCAGCAGCCAAGACGGGGCGTCCCACTATGGCTACACCTTC. It codes for CASSQDGASHYGYTF.

On this clonotype itself: An end of the junction differs from the germline gene, which may be a read error. This chain uses TRBV5-1 with TRBJ2-3, with 14 bases that match TRBD2. There are 16 residues in the CDR3. The V gene's germline CDR1 is SGHRS and CDR2 YFSETQ. The CDR3 DNA follows: TGCGCCAGCAGCGGAGGACTAGCGGGAGGCACCGATACGCAGTATTTT. This gives the protein CASSGGLAGGTDTQYF.

With regard to this clonotype: This sequence may be a read error, since a much larger clone differs from it by one base. The J gene is TRBJ1-2, the V gene TRBV5-4; the D is unclear. CDR1 and CDR2 (germline): SGHNT, YYREEE (reference sequence). The CDR3 has 18 amino acids. The CDR3 loop is CASSQDRACGASNYGYTF. The CDR3 DNA is TGCGCCAGCAGCCAAGACCGGGCGTGCGGCGCATCGAACTATGGCTACACCTTC. The whole variable domain, filled in from reference TRBV5-4 and TRBJ1-2, reads ETGVTQSPTHLIKTRGQQVTLRCSSQSGHNTVSWYQQALGQGPQFIFQYYREEENGRGNFPPRFSGLQFPNYSSELNVNALELDDSALYLCASSQDRACGASNYGYTFGSGTRLTVV.

This clonotype was picked up many times. CDR3 residues: CASSYHREGGELFF. In DNA form, the CDR3 reads TGTGCCAGCAGTTACCACAGGGAGGGCGGGGAGCTGTTTTTT. The chain has TRBV6-5 and TRBJ2-2, with D perhaps matching TRBD2 (7 bases). This CDR3 contains 14 residues. Germline V gene data show CDR1 as MNHEY and CDR2 as SVGAGI. V lost 2 bases, J lost 7 bases, and 11 bases lay in between.

This clonotype was counted between two and nine times. This chain uses TRBV10-3 with TRBJ2-5; D possibly corresponds to TRBD2 (6 bases). Germline V CDR1 and CDR2: ENHRY, SYGVKD. This CDR3 spans 13 amino acids. The V end was cut by 5 bases, the J end by 3 bases, with 10 bases between. The CDR3 DNA reads TGTGCCATCAGTCCTGGCGGGGAAGAGACCCAGTACTTC. Protein product: CAISPGGEETQYF.

This clonotype has at least ten counts. The V call is TRBV7-9, the J call TRBJ2-5; D may match TRBD1 or TRBD2 (7 bases each). The ends were cut back, 5 bases at V and 2 bases at J, with 18 bases in the middle. CDR1 is SEHNR, CDR2 FQNEAQ, per germline (reference sequence). This CDR3 region has 16 residues. The CDR3 loop reads CASSPYTGDYQETQYF. Here the CDR3 DNA reads TGTGCCAGCAGCCCCTACACAGGGGACTATCAAGAGACCCAGTACTTC.

At least ten counts were recorded for this clonotype. The chain combines TRBV6-6 with TRBJ2-7; a possible D gene is TRBD1 (6 bases). The V end was cut by 5 bases, the J end by 0 bases, with 14 bases between. Germline CDR1 and CDR2: MNHNY and SVGAGI (reference sequence). There are 15 residues in the CDR3. The CDR3 DNA follows: TGTGCCAGCAGTACGGGACATACGAGCTCCTACGAGCAGTACTTC. Residues: CASSTGHTSSYEQYF.

The sample holds a few counts of this clonotype. V is TRBV2 and J is TRBJ2-5, with 10 bases identical to TRBD2. V lost 3 bases and J lost 7; bases outside the gene matches: 8. The germline CDR1 and CDR2 sequences are SNHLY and FYNNEI. The CDR3 is 15 residues long. The CDR3 spells CASSDDGLAARTQYF. CDR3 nucleotides: TGTGCCAGCAGTGATGATGGACTAGCGGCAAGGACCCAGTACTTC. The whole variable domain, filled in from reference TRBV2 and TRBJ2-5, reads EPEVTQTPSHQVTQMGQEVILRCVPISNHLYFYWYRQILGQKVEFLVSFYNNEISEKSEIFDDQFSVERPDGSNFTLKIRSTKLEDSAMYFCASSDDGLAARTQYFGPGTRLLVL.

The rearrangement joins TRBV4-1 to TRBJ1-5, with D maybe TRBD1 (5 bases). Trimming shortened V by 0 bases and J by 15 bases, and 15 bases separated the two germline ends. The CDR3 contains 13 residues. Germline CDR1 MGHRA, CDR2 YSYEKL. Here the CDR3 DNA reads TGCGCCAGCAGCCAAGAAGGAGGGGCCGGTCTGCATTTT. This codes for CASSQEGGAGLHF.

There are many counts of this clonotype. This rearrangement joins TRBV10-2 to TRBJ2-7; TRBD1 matches 7 bases. CDR3 length: 14 residues. Germline V gene data show CDR1 as WSHSY and CDR2 as SAAADI. J gave up 5 bases and V 4 bases, and 8 bases lay outside the gene matches. Here the CDR3 DNA reads TGCGCCAGCAGTGGACAGGGTGCCATCCACGAGCAGTACTTC. This encodes CASSGQGAIHEQYF.

The J gene is TRBJ2-7, the V gene TRBV7-2, with D tentatively TRBD2 (6 bases). Trimming took 5 bases from V and 2 from J, leaving 13 bases between them. This CDR3 is built from 14 residues. Per the germline V gene, CDR1 is SGHTA and CDR2 is FQGNSA. The CDR3 region has the DNA TGTGCCAGCAGCCGTACTGCGGGGCCCTACGAGCAGTACTTC. Translating it yields CASSRTAGPYEQYF.

J is TRBJ2-7 and V is TRBV27; TRBD1 is a possible D gene (6 bases). V dropped 2 bases and J dropped 4 bases, with 12 bases sitting between them. The CDR3 is made up of 14 amino acids. Germline V gives CDR1 MNHEY, CDR2 SMNVEV (reference sequence). The CDR3 loop reads CASSLEGGGYEQYF. CDR3 DNA: TGTGCCAGCAGTTTAGAAGGGGGTGGGTACGAGCAGTACTTC.

This clonotype turned up a few times. V gene TRBV2 combines with J gene TRBJ2-7; D is perhaps TRBD2 (6 bases). Germline CDR1 SNHLY, CDR2 FYNNEI. The CDR3 is 14 amino acids. With 8 bases removed from V and 4 bases from J, the gap between germline ends came to 18 bases. CDR3 loop: CASQESVGGYEQYF. The CDR3 region has the DNA TGTGCCAGCCAAGAGTCGGTGGGGGGTTACGAGCAGTACTTC.

This clonotype has ten or more counts. The chain joins TRBV3-2 to TRBJ2-5; TRBD2 is taken as the D call from the table, unchecked against the DNA. TRBV3-2 is designated a pseudogene. This CDR3 spans 15 amino acids. As DNA, the CDR3 is TGTGCCAGCAGCCAAGGGTGGGGACTTCAAGAGACCCAGTACTTC. Its translation is CASSQGWGLQETQYF.

A word on this clonotype: One end of the junction varies from germline; a read error may be responsible. The V and J genes are TRBV20-1 and TRBJ1-3; D is uncertain. Germline loops: CDR1 DFQATT, CDR2 SNEGSKA (reference sequence). The CDR3 is made up of 8 amino acids. The CDR3 reads CSAVTGDF. CDR3 nucleotide sequence: TGCAGTGCTGTGACCGGAGATTTT.

The rearrangement uses TRBV29-1 and TRBJ2-2; 16 bases line up with TRBD2. The V and J ends lost 3 bases and 8 bases, in that order; junction bases with no gene match: 3. CDR3 length: 15 amino acids. Looked up from germline, CDR1 is SQVTM and CDR2 is ANQGSEA. This CDR3 reads CSVDGTSGRVGELFF. The CDR3 nucleotides read TGCAGCGTTGACGGGACTAGCGGGAGGGTAGGGGAGCTGTTTTTT.

V usage is TRBV14 and J usage is TRBJ1-5; D uncertain. The CDR3 is 11 amino acids. Germline V gene lookup returns CDR1 SGHDN and CDR2 FVKESK. V shed 1 base and J shed 11 bases, with 6 bases lying between them. The chain's CDR3 is CASSQAATQHF. In DNA, the CDR3 is TGTGCCAGCAGCCAAGCAGCTACCCAGCATTTT.

The CDR3 bases are TGTGCCAGCAGCTTTCCAGGCGGGGCGGGCGAGCAGTACTTC. Translation gives CASSFPGGAGEQYF. This chain connects TRBV12-1 to TRBJ2-7; the table names TRBD1, a call not compared with the DNA. TRBV12-1 is listed as a pseudogene. This CDR3 is 14 amino acids long.

This clonotype is judged medium-sized. The chain carries TRBV2 and TRBJ2-7, with a tentative D call TRBD2 (5 bases). Germline V lookup: CDR1 SNHLY, CDR2 FYNNEI. The CDR3 extends over 13 amino acids. V lost 7 bases and J lost 5, with 15 bases in between. The CDR3 sequence is CASMGDSFNEQYF. The CDR3 DNA is TGTGCCAGCATGGGAGACTCGTTCAACGAGCAGTACTTC. The full variable domain, with the rest looked up from reference TRBV2 and TRBJ2-7, is EPEVTQTPSHQVTQMGQEVILRCVPISNHLYFYWYRQILGQKVEFLVSFYNNEISEKSEIFDDQFSVERPDGSNFTLKIRSTKLEDSAMYFCASMGDSFNEQYFGPGTRLTVT.

The chain carries TRBV20-1 and TRBJ1-2, with 9 nucleotides matching TRBD1. Germline V CDR1 and CDR2: DFQATT, SNEGSKA (reference sequence). This CDR3 is built from 13 residues. After removal of 6 bases from V and 4 bases from J, the junction contained 6 bases not matched to a gene. The CDR3 DNA reads as TGCAGTGCATACCGGGACAGGGCCTATGGCTACACCTTC. Translation gives CSAYRDRAYGYTF.